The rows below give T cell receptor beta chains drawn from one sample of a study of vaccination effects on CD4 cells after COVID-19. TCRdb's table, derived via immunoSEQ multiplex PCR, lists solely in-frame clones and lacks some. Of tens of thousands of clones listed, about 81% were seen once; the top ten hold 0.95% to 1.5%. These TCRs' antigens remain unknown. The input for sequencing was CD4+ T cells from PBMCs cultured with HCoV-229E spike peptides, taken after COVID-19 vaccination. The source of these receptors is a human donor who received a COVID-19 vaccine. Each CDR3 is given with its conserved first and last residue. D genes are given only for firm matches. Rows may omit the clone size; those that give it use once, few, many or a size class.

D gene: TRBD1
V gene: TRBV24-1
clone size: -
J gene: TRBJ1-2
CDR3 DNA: TGTGCCACCAGTGACACGACAGGGGGCAAACACGGCTATGGCTACACCTTC
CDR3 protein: CATSDTTGGKHGYGYTF

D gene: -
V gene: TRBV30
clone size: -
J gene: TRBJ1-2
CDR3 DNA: TGTGCCTGGAGCCCTGGGCGGTCCGCCTATGGAGGCTACACCTTC
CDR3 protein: CAWSPGRSAYGGYTF

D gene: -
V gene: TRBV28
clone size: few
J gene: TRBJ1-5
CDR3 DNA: TGTGCCAGCAGTTTAAAAGGGAGTCGGCCCCAGCATTTT
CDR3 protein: CASSLKGSRPQHF

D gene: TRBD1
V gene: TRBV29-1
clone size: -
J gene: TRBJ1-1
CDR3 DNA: TGCAGCGTTGAAGTGGACAGGGGTACTGAAGCTTTCTTT
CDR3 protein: CSVEVDRGTEAFF

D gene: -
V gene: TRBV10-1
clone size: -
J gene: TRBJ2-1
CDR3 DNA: TGCGCCAGCAGTGAGTCTTACCAGGGGTATGAGCAGTTCTTC
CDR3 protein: CASSESYQGYEQFF

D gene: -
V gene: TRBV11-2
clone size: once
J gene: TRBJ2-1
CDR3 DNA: TGTGCCAGCAGCTTAGTTGGGGCAGGGCTACCCAATGAGCAGTTCTTC
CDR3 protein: CASSLVGAGLPNEQFF

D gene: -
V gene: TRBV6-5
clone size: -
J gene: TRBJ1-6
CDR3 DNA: TGTGCCAGCAGTTACTCGGCCGGACGCCTGGGATCACCCCTCCACTTT
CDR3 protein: CASSYSAGRLGSPLHF

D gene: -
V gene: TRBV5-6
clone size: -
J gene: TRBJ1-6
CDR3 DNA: TGTGCCAGCAGCTACCGGGAGTCCAGCTCACCCCTCCACTTT
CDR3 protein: CASSYRESSSPLHF

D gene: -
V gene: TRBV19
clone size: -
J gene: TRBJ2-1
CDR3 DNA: TGTGCCAGCGGGGGTCGGGACAATGAGCAGTTCTTC
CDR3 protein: CASGGRDNEQFF

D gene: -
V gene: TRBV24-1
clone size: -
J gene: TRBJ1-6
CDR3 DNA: TGTGCCACCAGTGTACAGGCCTATAATTCACCCCTCCACTTT
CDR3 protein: CATSVQAYNSPLHF

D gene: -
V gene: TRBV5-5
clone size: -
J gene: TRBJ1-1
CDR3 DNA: TGTGCCAGCAGCTTTGCCCGGGGTACTGAAGCTTTCTTT
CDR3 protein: CASSFARGTEAFF

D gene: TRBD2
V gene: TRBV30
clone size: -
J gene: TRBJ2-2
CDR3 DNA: TGTGCCTGGAGTTCAACCCGGTCACTAGCGGGGGGCCACACCGGGGAGCTGTTTTTT
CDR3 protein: CAWSSTRSLAGGHTGELFF

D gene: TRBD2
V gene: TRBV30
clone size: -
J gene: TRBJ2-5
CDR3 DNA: TGTGCCTGGAGCCCTGCGGGGGGCGCAGAGACCCAGTACTTC
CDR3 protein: CAWSPAGGAETQYF

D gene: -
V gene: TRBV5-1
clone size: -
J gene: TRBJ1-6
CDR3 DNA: TGCGCCAGCAGCTTGGCCTCGGGGTTAGGTTCACCCCTCCACTTT
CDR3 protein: CASSLASGLGSPLHF

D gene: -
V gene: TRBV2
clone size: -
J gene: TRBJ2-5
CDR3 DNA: TGTGCCAGCAGTGAATACGAGGAGACCCAGTACTTC
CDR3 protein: CASSEYEETQYF

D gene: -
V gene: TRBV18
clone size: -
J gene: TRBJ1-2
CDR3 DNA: TGTGCCAGCTCACCCTCACAATTCGCGAACTATGGCTACACCTTC
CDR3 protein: CASSPSQFANYGYTF

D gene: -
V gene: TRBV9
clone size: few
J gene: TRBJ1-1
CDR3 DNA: TGTGCCAGCAGCGTAGGGGCCCGCTCAAACACTGAAGCTTTCTTT
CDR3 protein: CASSVGARSNTEAFF

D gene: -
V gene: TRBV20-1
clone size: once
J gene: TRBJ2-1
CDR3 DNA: TGCAGTGCTAGTCGACTCGGGGAGCAGTTCTTC
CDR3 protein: CSASRLGEQFF

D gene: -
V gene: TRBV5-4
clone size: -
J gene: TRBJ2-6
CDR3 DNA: TGTGCCAGCGCCTCGGCAGGCCTAGGGCCCTCTGGGGCCAACGTCCTGACTTTC
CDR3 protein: CASASAGLGPSGANVLTF

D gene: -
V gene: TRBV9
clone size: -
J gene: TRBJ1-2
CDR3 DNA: TGTGCCAGCAGCCGTAGTTTCTATGGCTACACCTTC
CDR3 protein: CASSRSFYGYTF

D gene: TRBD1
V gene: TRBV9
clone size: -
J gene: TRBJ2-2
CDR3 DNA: TGTGCCAGCAGCCCTAGGGACAGCTACACCGGGGAGCTGTTTTTT
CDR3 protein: CASSPRDSYTGELFF

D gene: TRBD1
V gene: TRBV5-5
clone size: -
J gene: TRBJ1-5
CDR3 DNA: TGTGCCAGCAGCCCACAGGGGGCTTATAGCAATCAGCCCCAGCATTTT
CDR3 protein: CASSPQGAYSNQPQHF

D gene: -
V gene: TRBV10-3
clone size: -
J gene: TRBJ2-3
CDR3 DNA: TGTGCCACCGCGGACGCAGAAATGGCAGATACGCAGTATTTT
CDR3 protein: CATADAEMADTQYF